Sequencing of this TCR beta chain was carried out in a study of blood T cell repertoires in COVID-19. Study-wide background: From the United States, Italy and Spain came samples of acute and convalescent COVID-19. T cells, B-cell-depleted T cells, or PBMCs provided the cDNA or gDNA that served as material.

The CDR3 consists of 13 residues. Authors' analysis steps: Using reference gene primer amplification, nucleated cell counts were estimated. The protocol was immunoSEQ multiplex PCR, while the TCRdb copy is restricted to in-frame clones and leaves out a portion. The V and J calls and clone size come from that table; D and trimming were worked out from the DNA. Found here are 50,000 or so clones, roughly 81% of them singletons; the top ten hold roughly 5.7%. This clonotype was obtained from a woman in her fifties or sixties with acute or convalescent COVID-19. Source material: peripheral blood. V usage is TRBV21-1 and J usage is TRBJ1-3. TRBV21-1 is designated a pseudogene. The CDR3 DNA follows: TGTGCCAGCCCGGGGGGGCCTGTGGACACCATATATTTT. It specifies CASPGGPVDTIYF.